This TCR beta chain is drawn from a study of blood T cell repertoires in COVID-19. Study context: The United States, Italy and Spain supplied acute and convalescent COVID-19 samples. PBMCs, B-cell-depleted T cells, or T cells provided the cDNA or gDNA that made up the material.

Germline V gene data show CDR1 as KGHDR and CDR2 as SFDVKD. The CDR3 runs 14 residues. The V and J ends lost 7 bases and 2 bases respectively, with 8 bases between them. Original data processing: Researchers report that nucleated cell counts were estimated from reference gene primer amplification. This table comes from immunoSEQ multiplex PCR, and its TCRdb copy is limited to in-frame clones, with some not included. V and J calls and clone size are copied from that table; D and trimming were computed from the DNA. The sample contains under 50,000 clones, 70% to 85% of which appear only once. The gene calls are TRBV24-1 and TRBJ2-6, with D tentatively TRBD1 (6 bases). This TCR was recovered from a man aged 45-65 years with active COVID-19. Sequencing was performed on peripheral blood. The CDR3 loop reads CATSHRAGANVLTF. CDR3 DNA: TGTGCCACCAGCCACAGGGCTGGGGCCAACGTCCTGACTTTC.